This is a list of T cell receptor beta chains from one sample in a study of CD8 T cells in Susac syndrome. TCRdb re-called the immunoSEQ multiplex PCR reads through MiXCR, storing one row per CDR3 protein. The data show some 260,000 distinct CDR3 sequences, with around 83% seen just once and around 0.11% held by the top ten. Sequencing was carried out using CD8+ T cells from PBMCs. The receptors derive from a human donor with multiple sclerosis. Each CDR3 is given with its conserved first and last residue. A D gene is named only where the DNA matches it firmly. A clone size is listed for some rows: how often the clone was seen (once, few, many), or a class if it is expanded.

d_call | clone_size | j_call | v_call | cdr3_nt | cdr3_aa
. | . | TRBJ1-1 | TRBV7-9 | TGTGCCAGCAGCTTACCAGCCTGGGGGCAGTCATTGAACACTGAAGCTTTCTTT | CASSLPAWGQSLNTEAFF
. | . | TRBJ1-1 | TRBV19 | TGTGCCAGTAATTCCCCATTCGACACGAACACTGAAGCTTTCTTT | CASNSPFDTNTEAFF
TRBD1 | . | TRBJ2-7 | TRBV7-2 | TGTGCCAGCAGCTCCCCCGGGACAGGGGGCGTCTACGAGCAGTACTTC | CASSSPGTGGVYEQYF
. | . | TRBJ2-7 | TRBV27 | TGTGCCAGCAGTTTATGGGCAGGTCCCCTTCACGAGCAGTACTTC | CASSLWAGPLHEQYF
. | few | TRBJ2-7 | TRBV15 | TGTGCCACCAGCATAGGAGAACAGACCTACGAGCAGTACTTC | CATSIGEQTYEQYF
TRBD2 | . | TRBJ2-7 | TRBV27 | TGTGCCAGCAGCACCAGCGGGGCCCGCTACGAGCAGTACTTC | CASSTSGARYEQYF
. | . | TRBJ1-2 | TRBV11-2 | TGTGCCAGCAGCTTATCGGGGGCCAACTATGGCTACACCTTC | CASSLSGANYGYTF
TRBD2 | . | TRBJ2-1 | TRBV7-9 | TGTGCCAGCTCGGGACTAGCGGTTTACAATGAGCAGTTCTTC | CASSGLAVYNEQFF
. | . | TRBJ2-5 | TRBV3-1 | TGTGCCAGCAGCCAAGATCTTGGCCGGGGGCAGGGGACCCAGTACTTC | CASSQDLGRGQGTQYF
. | . | TRBJ2-7 | TRBV3-1 | TGTGCCAGCGGCCCTCCATGGGAGCAGTACTTC | CASGPPWEQYF
. | . | TRBJ1-1 | TRBV20-1 | TGCAGTGCTAGAGAAAGGGACGGGGTGGGGACTGAAGCTTTCTTT | CSARERDGVGTEAFF
TRBD2 | . | TRBJ2-1 | TRBV5-8 | TGTGCCAGCAGCTCGGGACCCCGGGACTACACCTACAATGAGCAGTTCTTC | CASSSGPRDYTYNEQFF
TRBD1 | few | TRBJ2-7 | TRBV2 | TGTGCCAGCCTGGGACAGGGTAGCAACGAGCAGTACTTC | CASLGQGSNEQYF
TRBD1 | . | TRBJ1-6 | TRBV5-1 | TGCGCCAGCAGCTTGGACCCACAGGGGGCAGGATCACCCCTCCACTTT | CASSLDPQGAGSPLHF
. | . | TRBJ2-4 | TRBV12-5 | TGTGCTAGTGGTTTGCCGAAGCACATTCAGTACTTC | CASGLPKHIQYF
. | . | TRBJ2-2 | TRBV5-1 | TGCGCCAGCAGCTTGAGAGTTAGGGGCGGGGAGCTGTTTTTT | CASSLRVRGGELFF
TRBD1 | . | TRBJ2-3 | TRBV4-1 | TGCGCCAGCAGCCAAGGACGGACAGGCCCAGATACGCAGTATTTT | CASSQGRTGPDTQYF
. | . | TRBJ1-5 | TRBV6-5 | TGTGCCAGCAGTTACTCAAGGGGAATAGGGCAGCCCCAGCATTTT | CASSYSRGIGQPQHF
TRBD2 | . | TRBJ2-3 | TRBV12-3/TRBV12-4 | TGTGCCAGCAGTCCCCTCCGTGGACTAGCGGACGCCAAGAATACGCAGTATTTT | CASSPLRGLADAKNTQYF
TRBD2 | . | TRBJ2-1 | TRBV29-1 | TGCAGCGTATGGACTAGCGGGAACGGCAATGAGCAGTTCTTC | CSVWTSGNGNEQFF
. | . | TRBJ2-1 | TRBV6-1 | TGTGCCAGCAGTGAAGGTAGGGGGACTAACCTGGAAGATGAGCAGTTCTTC | CASSEGRGTNLEDEQFF
. | . | TRBJ1-2 | TRBV28 | TGTGCCAGCAGTTCTCAGCGTTATAACTATGGCTACACCTTC | CASSSQRYNYGYTF
TRBD2 | . | TRBJ2-1 | TRBV19 | TGTGCCAGTAGTTGGGGACTAGCGGGAGTGGGTTACAATGAGCAGTTCTTC | CASSWGLAGVGYNEQFF
TRBD2 | . | TRBJ2-1 | TRBV24-1 | TGTGCCACCAGTGGGCTAGCGGGCGGTGAGCAGTTCTTC | CATSGLAGGEQFF
TRBD2 | . | TRBJ2-1 | TRBV27 | TGTGCCAGCAGTTTATTCCTGGGAGGGAATCAGGATGAGCAGTTCTTC | CASSLFLGGNQDEQFF
TRBD2 | . | TRBJ2-1 | TRBV12-3/TRBV12-4 | TGTGCCAGCAGTTTGGGGTTGGGGACTAGCGGGCAGAATGAGCAGTTCTTC | CASSLGLGTSGQNEQFF
. | once | TRBJ2-1 | TRBV28 | TGTGCCAGCAGTAGTTACATACAGTTCTTC | CASSSYIQFF
. | once | TRBJ2-7 | TRBV27 | TGTGCCAGCAGTTTATTTCCTGGTACCCTACGAGAGCAGTACTTC | CASSLFPGTLREQYF
. | . | TRBJ2-3 | TRBV29-1 | TGCAGCGTTGACGGGCGACCCGGCACAGATACGCAGTATTTT | CSVDGRPGTDTQYF